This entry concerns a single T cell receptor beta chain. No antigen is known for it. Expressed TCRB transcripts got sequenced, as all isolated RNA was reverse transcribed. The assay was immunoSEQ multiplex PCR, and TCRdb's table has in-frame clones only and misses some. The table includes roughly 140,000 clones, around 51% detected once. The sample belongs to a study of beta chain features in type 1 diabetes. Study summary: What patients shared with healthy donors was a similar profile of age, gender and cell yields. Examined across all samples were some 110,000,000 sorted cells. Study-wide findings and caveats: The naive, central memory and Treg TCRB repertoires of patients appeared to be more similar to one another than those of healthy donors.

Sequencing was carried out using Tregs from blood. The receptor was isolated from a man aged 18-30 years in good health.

CDR3 in DNA: TGTGCCATTAGGAAGCGGGAGGGAACAGATACGCAGTATTTT. Translation: CAIRKREGTDTQYF. J is TRBJ2-3 and V is TRBV10-3, with 10 bases fitting TRBD2. Germline V gene data show CDR1 as ENHRY and CDR2 as SYGVKD. Trimming at V came to 9 bases and at J to 3 bases, leaving 6 bases not matched to a gene. This CDR3 has 14 amino acids.